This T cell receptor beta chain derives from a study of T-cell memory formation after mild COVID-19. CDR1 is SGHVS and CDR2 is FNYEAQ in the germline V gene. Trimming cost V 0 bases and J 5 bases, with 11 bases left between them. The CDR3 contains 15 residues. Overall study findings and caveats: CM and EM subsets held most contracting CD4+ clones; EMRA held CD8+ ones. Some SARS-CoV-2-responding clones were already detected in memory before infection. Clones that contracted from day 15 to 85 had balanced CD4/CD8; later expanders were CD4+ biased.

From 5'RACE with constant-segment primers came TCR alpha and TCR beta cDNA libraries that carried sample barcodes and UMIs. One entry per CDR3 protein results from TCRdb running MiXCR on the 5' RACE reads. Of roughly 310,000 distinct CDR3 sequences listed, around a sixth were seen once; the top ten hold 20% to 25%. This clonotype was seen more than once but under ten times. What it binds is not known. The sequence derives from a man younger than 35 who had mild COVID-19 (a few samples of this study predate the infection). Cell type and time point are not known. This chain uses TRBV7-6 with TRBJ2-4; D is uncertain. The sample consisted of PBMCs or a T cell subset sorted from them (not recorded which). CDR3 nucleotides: TGTGCCAGCAGCTTAGCGCCCGACCTTGAAAACATTCAGTACTTC. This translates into CASSLAPDLENIQYF.